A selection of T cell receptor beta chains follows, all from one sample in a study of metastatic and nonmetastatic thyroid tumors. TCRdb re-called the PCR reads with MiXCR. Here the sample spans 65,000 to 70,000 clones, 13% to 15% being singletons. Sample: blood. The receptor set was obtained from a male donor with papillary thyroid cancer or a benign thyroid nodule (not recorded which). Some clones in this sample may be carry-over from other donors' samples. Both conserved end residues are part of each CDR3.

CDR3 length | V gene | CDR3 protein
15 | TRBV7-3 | CASSIQGILANEQFF
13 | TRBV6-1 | CASRPSGAETQYF
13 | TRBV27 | CGISLRLGNEQFF
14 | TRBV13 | CASSPGILDETQYF
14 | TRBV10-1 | CSSSGPFTTDTQYF
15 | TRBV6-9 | CASRSETEVDYGYTF
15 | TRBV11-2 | CASSARQGSTDTQYF
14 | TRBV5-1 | CASSQDRAADTQYF
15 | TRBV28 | CASSYQTEAMKGYTF
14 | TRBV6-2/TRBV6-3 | CASEPGQGVFEQYF
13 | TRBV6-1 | CASKRIRGETHYF
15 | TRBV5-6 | CASSLGLRTHNEQFF
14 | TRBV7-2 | CASSLQGHLTEAFF
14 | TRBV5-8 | CASRLTGSTDTQYF
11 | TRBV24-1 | CATRGEGEAFF
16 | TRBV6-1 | CASSGGQVAMYTEAFF